This T cell receptor beta chain emerged from a study of CD8+ T cells in alopecia areata. Across the study: Treated patients were given 5 to 10 mg oral tofacitinib twice daily. Patients in the study were on tofacitinib for 6 to 18 months, then off it for 6 months.

Peripheral blood samples and lesional scalp punch biopsies were obtained from alopecia areata patients. RNA, once extracted, was reverse transcribed into cDNA for use as the sequencing template. Clones were sequenced by immunoSEQ multiplex PCR, and TCRdb holds only the in-frame ones, with some missing. The sample carries about 180,000 clones, approximately 56% recorded once. The ends were cut back, 7 bases at V and 6 bases at J, with 12 bases in the middle. The CDR3 contains 12 residues. CDR1 is SEHNR, CDR2 FQNEAQ, per germline (reference sequence). The gene calls are TRBV7-9 and TRBJ1-1, with D possibly TRBD1 on 6 matching bases. The sequence was collected from a human donor with alopecia areata. The sample was CD4+ T cells sorted from blood, taken at week 0. DNA of the CDR3: TGTGCCAGCACCACTCGGGGGCCTGAAGCTTTCTTT. It encodes CASTTRGPEAFF.